A single sample is the source of the 19 T cell receptor beta chains below, sequenced in a study of beta chain features in type 1 diabetes. What was sequenced were expressed TCRB transcripts, since all of the isolated RNA had been reverse transcribed. Generated by immunoSEQ multiplex PCR, the TCRdb table keeps only in-frame clones and is missing some. The sample lists about 240,000 clones; roughly 13% were seen once. Their cognate antigens are unknown. Study observations and caveats: Across all four CD4+ subsets, people with type 1 diabetes showed modestly shorter TCRB CDR3s.

The sequencing sample was made of naive CD4+ T cells from blood. Receptors originate from a man between 25 and 39 years old with type 1 diabetes.

The chain is built from TRBV29-1 and TRBJ1-4; 8 bases map to TRBD1. The CDR3 covers 15 residues. Germline-derived CDR1 and CDR2 are SQVTM and ANQGSEA. V trimming: 3 bases; J trimming: 0 bases; junction bases outside the gene matches: 3. The CDR3 loop is CSVDTGGATNEKLFF. Here the CDR3 DNA reads TGCAGCGTTGATACAGGGGGTGCAACTAATGAAAAACTGTTTTTT.

This clone was detected only a few times. The genes are TRBV19 and TRBJ1-2; D perhaps matches TRBD1 (5 bases). The CDR3 consists of 14 residues. The V end was cut by 7 bases, the J end by 3 bases, with 15 bases between. Germline V gene lookup returns CDR1 LNHDA and CDR2 SQIVND (reference sequence). CDR3 in DNA: TGTGCCAGTATGAGTTGGGGAGGGGACTATGGCTACACCTTC. It specifies CASMSWGGDYGYTF.

The chain has TRBV6-1 and TRBJ2-1, with 9 bases matching TRBD1. The length of the CDR3 is 15 residues. Germline CDR1 MNHNS, CDR2 SASEGT. V was pared by 4 bases and J by 9 bases, with 10 bases of the junction left unmatched. The CDR3 loop reads CASSAPGTGSAEQFF. DNA for the CDR3: TGTGCCAGCAGTGCGCCCGGGACAGGGTCGGCTGAGCAGTTCTTC.

The table lists this clone with a count of one. The J gene is TRBJ2-7, the V gene TRBV1; the table's D call TRBD1 went unverified against the DNA. TRBV1 is termed a pseudogene. This CDR3 comprises 16 residues. The chain's CDR3 is CTSSQDSQGLAHEQYF. CDR3 coding DNA: TGCACCAGCAGCCAAGACTCTCAGGGGTTGGCCCACGAGCAGTACTTC.

This clone was seen a handful of times. This chain connects TRBV7-9 to TRBJ2-2; 8 bases are shared with TRBD1. The length of the CDR3 is 17 residues. Trimming at V came to 2 bases and at J to 5 bases, leaving 10 bases not matched to a gene. The germline V gene encodes CDR1 SEHNR and CDR2 FQNEAQ (reference sequence). The CDR3, as DNA: TGTGCCAGCAGCTTATATGGGCAGGGGGCGCGAACCGGGGAGCTGTTTTTT. As protein: CASSLYGQGARTGELFF.

The chain uses TRBV6-1 and TRBJ2-5, with a possible D match to TRBD1 (6 bases). The CDR3 consists of 16 residues. Germline V CDR1 and CDR2: MNHNS, SASEGT. V was clipped by 1 base and J by 1 base, with 13 bases between them. DNA of the CDR3: TGTGCCAGCAGTGAAGGTGTCAGGGGTTCCCAAGAGACCCAGTACTTC. Amino acid sequence: CASSEGVRGSQETQYF.

This chain links TRBV7-2 with TRBJ2-4, with TRBD2 identical over 7 bases. The CDR3 is made up of 15 amino acids. Germline values: CDR1 SGHTA, CDR2 FQGNSA. V trimming: 5 bases; J trimming: 4 bases; junction bases outside the gene matches: 8. This CDR3 reads CASSPGGGQKNIQYF. Written as DNA, the CDR3 is TGTGCCAGCAGCCCGGGAGGAGGGCAGAAAAACATTCAGTACTTC. The variable domain in full, completed from reference TRBV7-2 and TRBJ2-4, reads GAGVSQSPSNKVTEKGKDVELRCDPISGHTALYWYRQSLGQGLEFLIYFQGNSAPDKSGLPSDRFSAERTGGSVSTLTIQRTQQEDSAVYLCASSPGGGQKNIQYFGAGTRLSVL.

This clone was seen a few times. The chain joins TRBV6-1 to TRBJ2-5; D may be TRBD2 (6 bases). There are 13 residues in the CDR3. The V end lost 6 bases, the J end lost 4 bases, and 12 bases lay between the germline ends. Germline CDR1 MNHNS, CDR2 SASEGT. The CDR3 protein is CASSPREAETQYF. CDR3 coding DNA: TGTGCCAGCAGCCCAAGGGAGGCAGAGACCCAGTACTTC.

The V gene is TRBV29-1, the J gene TRBJ2-7, with TRBD2 matching over 12 bases. CDR1 SQVTM and CDR2 ANQGSEA come from the germline V gene. The CDR3 is made up of 13 amino acids. J lost 5 bases, V lost 5 bases, and 4 bases had no gene match. As DNA, the CDR3 is TGCAGCGTTTCGACTAGCGGGGGCCACGAGCAGTACTTC. As protein: CSVSTSGGHEQYF.

This clone was observed a handful of times. V usage is TRBV30 and J usage is TRBJ1-4; D is unclear. Between the trimmed V and J ends, which lost 0 bases and 4 bases, there was a span of 12 bases. Per the germline V gene, CDR1 is GTSNPN and CDR2 is SVGIG (reference sequence). The CDR3 totals 15 residues. The CDR3 region is CAWSVLRGFNEKLFF. The CDR3 DNA follows: TGTGCCTGGAGTGTACTGAGAGGTTTTAATGAAAAACTGTTTTTT.

The chain uses TRBV4-1 and TRBJ2-5; possible D gene TRBD2, 6 bases. Germline V CDR1 and CDR2: MGHRA, YSYEKL. The V and J ends lost 1 base and 11 bases respectively, with 11 bases between them. The CDR3 length is 12 residues. The chain's CDR3 is CASSQVPGEQYF. In nucleotides, the CDR3 is TGCGCCAGCAGCCAAGTTCCGGGGGAGCAGTACTTC.

The chain employs TRBV29-1 and TRBJ2-3, with a possible D match to TRBD2 (6 bases). The germline V gene has CDR1 SQVTM and CDR2 ANQGSEA. Trimming removed 4 bases at V and 2 bases at J, with 13 bases between. The CDR3 consists of 14 residues. This CDR3 reads CSVAGTSATDTQYF. The CDR3, as DNA: TGCAGCGTTGCCGGGACTTCAGCCACAGATACGCAGTATTTT.

The chain has TRBV4-1 and TRBJ1-5, with TRBD1 as a possible D gene (5 bases). The CDR3 is made up of 16 amino acids. From germline, CDR1 is MGHRA and CDR2 YSYEKL. The germline V and J ends were trimmed by 0 bases and 3 bases, with 12 bases remaining between them. For the CDR3, the DNA is TGCGCCAGCAGCCAAGATATGGCAGGGTTCAATCAGCCCCAGCATTTT. Translation: CASSQDMAGFNQPQHF.

V is TRBV4-2 and J is TRBJ2-5; the match to TRBD2 covers 8 bases. Trimming removed 1 base from V and 5 bases from J; junction bases left unmatched: 12. Germline values: CDR1 LGHNA, CDR2 YNFKEQ. The CDR3 spans 17 residues. For the CDR3, the DNA is TGTGCCAGCAGCCAAGGGCTAGCGGGCCCCTACGGGGAGACCCAGTACTTC. Its translation: CASSQGLAGPYGETQYF.

The sample holds a few counts of this clone. This chain links TRBV7-9 with TRBJ1-5, with a tentative D call TRBD1 (6 bases). The germline V gene encodes CDR1 SEHNR and CDR2 FQNEAQ (reference sequence). V gave up 5 bases and J gave up 7 bases, with 9 bases separating them. The CDR3 extends over 12 amino acids. The CDR3 reads CASSRTDQPQHF. In DNA form, the CDR3 reads TGTGCCAGCAGCCGGACAGACCAGCCCCAGCATTTT.

V gene TRBV18 combines with J gene TRBJ2-1, with 11 bases lining up with TRBD2. CDR3 length: 15 amino acids. V shed 4 bases, J shed 5 bases, and the junction held 4 bases outside the gene matches. Germline V gives CDR1 KGHSH, CDR2 LQKENI. DNA for the CDR3: TGTGCCAGCTCACGGGGACTAGCGGATGACAATGAGCAGTTCTTC. Protein product: CASSRGLADDNEQFF.

This clone was picked up a small number of times. The chain joins TRBV7-9 to TRBJ2-4; TRBD1 matches at 7 bases. The CDR3 runs 17 residues. The trim removed 2 bases at V and 0 bases at J, leaving 7 bases unmatched. Germline V CDR1 and CDR2: SEHNR, FQNEAQ (reference sequence). CDR3 sequence: CASSLYGTALAKNIQYF. The CDR3 DNA reads as TGTGCCAGCAGCTTATATGGGACAGCCCTAGCCAAAAACATTCAGTACTTC.

A few counts support this clone. The V call is TRBV30, the J call TRBJ1-4; D gene uncertain. Trimming cost V 5 bases and J 10 bases, with 17 bases left between them. From germline, CDR1 is GTSNPN and CDR2 SVGIG (reference sequence). This CDR3 is built from 13 residues. The CDR3 here is CAWSPRGPAKLFF. The DNA for the CDR3 is TGTGCCTGGTCCCCGCGAGGGCCAGCAAAACTGTTTTTT.

As concerns this clone: Other DNA sequences from this sample encode an identical CDR3 as well. The rearrangement uses TRBV7-9 and TRBJ2-7, with 7 bases fitting TRBD2. Germline lookup yields CDR1 SEHNR and CDR2 FQNEAQ (reference sequence). The J segment lost 0 bases and the V segment lost 1 base, leaving 3 bases of the junction unmatched. The CDR3 is 15 residues long. The CDR3 bases are TGTGCCAGCAGCTTAGGCGGCGGGAGCTCCTACGAGCAGTACTTC. It encodes CASSLGGGSSYEQYF. The full variable domain, in which reference TRBV7-9 and TRBJ2-7 provide the parts outside the CDR3, is DTGVSQNPRHKITKRGQNVTFRCDPISEHNRLYWYRQTLGQGPEFLTYFQNEAQLEKSRLLSDRFSAERPKGSFSTLEIQRTEQGDSAMYLCASSLGGGSSYEQYFGPGTRLTVT.